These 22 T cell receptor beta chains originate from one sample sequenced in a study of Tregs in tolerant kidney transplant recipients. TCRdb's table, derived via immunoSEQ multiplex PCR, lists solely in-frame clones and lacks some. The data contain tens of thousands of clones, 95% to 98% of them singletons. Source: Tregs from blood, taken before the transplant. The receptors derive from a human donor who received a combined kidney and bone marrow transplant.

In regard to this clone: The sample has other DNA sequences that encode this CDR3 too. In DNA, the CDR3 is TGCAGTGCTAGCTCCACCGGGGAGCTGTTTTTT. It codes for CSASSTGELFF. The chain is built from TRBV20-1 and TRBJ2-2; D gene unclear. Trimming took off 3 bases at V and 4 bases at J, with 3 bases between the two ends. Germline V gene sequence: CDR1 DFQATT, CDR2 SNEGSKA (reference sequence). The CDR3 loop spans 11 amino acids.

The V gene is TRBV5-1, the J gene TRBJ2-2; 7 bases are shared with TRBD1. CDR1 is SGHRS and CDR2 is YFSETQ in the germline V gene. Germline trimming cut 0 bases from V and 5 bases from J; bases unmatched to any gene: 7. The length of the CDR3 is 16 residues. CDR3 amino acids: CASSLARQGRTGELFF. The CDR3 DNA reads TGCGCCAGCAGCTTGGCCCGACAGGGTCGGACCGGGGAGCTGTTTTTT.

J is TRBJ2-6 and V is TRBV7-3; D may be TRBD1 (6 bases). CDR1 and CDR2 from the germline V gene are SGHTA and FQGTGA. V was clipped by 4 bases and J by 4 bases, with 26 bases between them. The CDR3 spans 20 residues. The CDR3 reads CASSSRQVVHPKWGANVLTF. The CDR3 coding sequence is TGTGCCAGCAGCTCTCGACAGGTCGTGCACCCGAAATGGGGGGCCAACGTCCTGACTTTC.

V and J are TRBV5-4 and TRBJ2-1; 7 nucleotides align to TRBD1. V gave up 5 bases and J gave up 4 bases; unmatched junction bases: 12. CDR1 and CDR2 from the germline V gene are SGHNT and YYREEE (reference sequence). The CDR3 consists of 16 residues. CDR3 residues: CASRPGPGTDYNEQFF. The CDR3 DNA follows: TGTGCCAGCAGACCGGGCCCCGGGACAGATTACAATGAGCAGTTCTTC.

CDR3 nucleotides: TGTGCCACCAGCTGGGGACTAGCGGGAGCCTACGAGCAGTACTTC. Translated: CATSWGLAGAYEQYF. V gene TRBV15 combines with J gene TRBJ2-7, with TRBD2 identical over 14 bases. The CDR3 consists of 15 residues. The germline gives CDR1 LNHNV, CDR2 YYDKDF (reference sequence). V lost 5 bases, J lost 2 bases, and 2 bases stayed unmatched.

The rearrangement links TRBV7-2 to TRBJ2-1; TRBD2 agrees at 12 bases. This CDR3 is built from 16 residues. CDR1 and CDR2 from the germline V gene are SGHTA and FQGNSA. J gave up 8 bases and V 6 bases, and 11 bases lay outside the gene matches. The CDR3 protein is CASRLTSGSRGDEQFF. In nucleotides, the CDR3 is TGTGCCAGCAGGCTGACTAGCGGGAGTCGGGGCGATGAGCAGTTCTTC.

This CDR3 is CAWSSGASGSDTQYF. The CDR3 DNA reads as TGTGCCTGGAGTTCGGGGGCTAGCGGGTCAGATACGCAGTATTTT. This chain connects TRBV30 to TRBJ2-3, with 8 bases identical to TRBD2. The CDR3 length is 15 residues. In germline, CDR1 is GTSNPN, CDR2 SVGIG (reference sequence). V trimming: 2 bases; J trimming: 4 bases; junction bases outside the gene matches: 8.

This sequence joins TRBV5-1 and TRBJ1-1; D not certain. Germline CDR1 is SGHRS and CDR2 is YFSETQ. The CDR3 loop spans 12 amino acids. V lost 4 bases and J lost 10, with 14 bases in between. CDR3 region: CASSPSSGPAFF. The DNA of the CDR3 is TGCGCCAGCAGCCCCTCTTCTGGCCCAGCTTTCTTT.

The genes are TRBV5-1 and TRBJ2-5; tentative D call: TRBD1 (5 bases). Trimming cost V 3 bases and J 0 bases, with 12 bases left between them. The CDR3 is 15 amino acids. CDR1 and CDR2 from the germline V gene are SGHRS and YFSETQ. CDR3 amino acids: CASSSLQGNQETQYF. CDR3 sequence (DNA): TGCGCCAGCAGCTCACTTCAGGGAAACCAAGAGACCCAGTACTTC.

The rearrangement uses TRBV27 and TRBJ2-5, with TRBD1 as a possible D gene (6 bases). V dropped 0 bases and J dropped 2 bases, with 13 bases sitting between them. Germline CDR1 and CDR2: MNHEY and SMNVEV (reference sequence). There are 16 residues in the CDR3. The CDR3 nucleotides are TGTGCCAGCAGTTTATCGCTTAGGGACATTCAAGAGACCCAGTACTTC. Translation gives CASSLSLRDIQETQYF.

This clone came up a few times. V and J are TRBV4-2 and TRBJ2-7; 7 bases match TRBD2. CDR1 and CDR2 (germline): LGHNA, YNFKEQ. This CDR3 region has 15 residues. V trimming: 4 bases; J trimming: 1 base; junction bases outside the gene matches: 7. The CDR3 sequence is CASSRDSGPSYEQYF. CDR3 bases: TGTGCCAGCAGCCGCGATAGCGGGCCTTCCTACGAGCAGTACTTC.

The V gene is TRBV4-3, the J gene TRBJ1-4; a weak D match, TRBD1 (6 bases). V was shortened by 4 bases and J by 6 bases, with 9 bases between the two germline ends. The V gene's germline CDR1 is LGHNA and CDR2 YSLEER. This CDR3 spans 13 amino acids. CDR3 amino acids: CASSRRTDEKLFF. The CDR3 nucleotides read TGCGCCAGCAGCCGGAGGACAGATGAAAAACTGTTTTTT.

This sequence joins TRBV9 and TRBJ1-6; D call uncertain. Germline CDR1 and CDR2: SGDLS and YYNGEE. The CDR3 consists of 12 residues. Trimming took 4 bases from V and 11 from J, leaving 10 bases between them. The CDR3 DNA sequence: TGTGCCAGCAGCACCCACAACGCACCCCTCCACTTT. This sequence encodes CASSTHNAPLHF.

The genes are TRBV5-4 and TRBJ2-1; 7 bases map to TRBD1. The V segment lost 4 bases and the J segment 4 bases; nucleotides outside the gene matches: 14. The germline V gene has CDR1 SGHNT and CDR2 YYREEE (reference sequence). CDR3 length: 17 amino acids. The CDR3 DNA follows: TGTGCCAGCAGCATACCACAGGGGCAGCCGAAGTACAATGAGCAGTTCTTC. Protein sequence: CASSIPQGQPKYNEQFF.

The CDR3 DNA reads TGTGCCATCAGTGCCACGACAGGGGGCATCAATCAGCCCCAGCATTTT. Its translation is CAISATTGGINQPQHF. The chain employs TRBV10-3 and TRBJ1-5; 10 bases map to TRBD1. The CDR3 spans 16 residues. V dropped 4 bases and J dropped 3; count of bases not matched to a gene: 6. Germline V CDR1 and CDR2: ENHRY, SYGVKD.

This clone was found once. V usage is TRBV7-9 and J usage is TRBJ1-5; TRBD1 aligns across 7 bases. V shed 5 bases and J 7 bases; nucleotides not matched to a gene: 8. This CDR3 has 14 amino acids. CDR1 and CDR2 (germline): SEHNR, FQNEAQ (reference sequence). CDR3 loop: CASSPLTGRQPQHF. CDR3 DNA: TGTGCCAGCAGCCCCTTGACAGGGCGGCAGCCCCAGCATTTT. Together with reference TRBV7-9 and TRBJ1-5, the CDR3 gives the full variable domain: DTGVSQNPRHKITKRGQNVTFRCDPISEHNRLYWYRQTLGQGPEFLTYFQNEAQLEKSRLLSDRFSAERPKGSFSTLEIQRTEQGDSAMYLCASSPLTGRQPQHFGDGTRLSIL.

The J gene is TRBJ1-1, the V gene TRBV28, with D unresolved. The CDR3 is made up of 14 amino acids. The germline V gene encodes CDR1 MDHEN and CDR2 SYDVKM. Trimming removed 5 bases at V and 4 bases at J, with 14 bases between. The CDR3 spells CASSTFGGLTEAFF. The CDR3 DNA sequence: TGTGCCAGCAGTACCTTCGGAGGGCTCACTGAAGCTTTCTTT.

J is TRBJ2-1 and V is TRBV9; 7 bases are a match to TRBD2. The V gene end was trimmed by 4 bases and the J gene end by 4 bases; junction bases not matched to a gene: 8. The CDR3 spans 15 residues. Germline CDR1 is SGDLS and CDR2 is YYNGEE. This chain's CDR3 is CASSRPAGAYNEQFF. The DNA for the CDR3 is TGTGCCAGCAGCCGACCGGCGGGAGCTTACAATGAGCAGTTCTTC.

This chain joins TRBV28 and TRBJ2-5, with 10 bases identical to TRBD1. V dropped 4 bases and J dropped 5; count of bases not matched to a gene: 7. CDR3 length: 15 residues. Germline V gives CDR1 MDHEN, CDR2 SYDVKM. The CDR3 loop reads CASSSLGTGVETQYF. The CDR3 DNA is TGTGCCAGCAGTTCCCTAGGGACAGGGGTTGAGACCCAGTACTTC.

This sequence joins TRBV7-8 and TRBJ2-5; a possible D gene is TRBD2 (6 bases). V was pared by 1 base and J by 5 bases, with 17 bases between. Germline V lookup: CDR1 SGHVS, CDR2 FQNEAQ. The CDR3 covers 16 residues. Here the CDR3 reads CASSLEFGGSGETQYF. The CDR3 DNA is TGTGCCAGCAGCTTAGAGTTTGGTGGGAGCGGGGAGACCCAGTACTTC.

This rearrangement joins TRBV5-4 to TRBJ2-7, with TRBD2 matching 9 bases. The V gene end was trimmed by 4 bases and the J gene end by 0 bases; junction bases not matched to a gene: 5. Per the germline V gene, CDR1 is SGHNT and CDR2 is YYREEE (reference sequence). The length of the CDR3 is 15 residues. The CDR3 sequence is CASSRLAVSSYEQYF. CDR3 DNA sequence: TGTGCCAGCAGCCGACTAGCGGTAAGCTCCTACGAGCAGTACTTC. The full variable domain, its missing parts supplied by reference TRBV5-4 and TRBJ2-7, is ETGVTQSPTHLIKTRGQQVTLRCSSQSGHNTVSWYQQALGQGPQFIFQYYREEENGRGNFPPRFSGLQFPNYSSELNVNALELDDSALYLCASSRLAVSSYEQYFGPGTRLTVT.

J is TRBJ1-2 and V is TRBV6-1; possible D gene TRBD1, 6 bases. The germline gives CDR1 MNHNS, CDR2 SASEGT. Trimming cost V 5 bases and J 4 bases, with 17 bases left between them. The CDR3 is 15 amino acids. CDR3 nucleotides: TGTGCCAGCAGTAGGACCAGGACAGAAATCTATGGCTACACCTTC. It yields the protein CASSRTRTEIYGYTF.